Listed here is a single T cell receptor (beta chain). The antigen is undetermined. This sample was included in a study of cytomegalovirus exposure and HLA in healthy donors. The germline V gene encodes CDR1 GTSNPN and CDR2 SVGIG (reference sequence). Unmatched junction bases numbered 6, after V lost 5 bases and J lost 4 bases. The CDR3 runs 14 residues. Study findings and constraints: Among the most significant clusters, several appeared linked to common viral pathogens in a later analysis.

Primers for the PCR totalled 60 Vbeta and 13 Jbeta. Here immunoSEQ multiplex PCR was the method, and the copy in TCRdb shows in-frame clones only, minus some. This sample's clone table lists under 40,000 clones. The chain combines TRBV30 with TRBJ1-2, with 11 bases matching TRBD1. The TCR comes from a woman aged 40-49 years in good health and CMV-seropositive. Material: PBMCs. CDR3 sequence (DNA): TGTGCCTGGTGGGGACAGGGGGGGGCCTATGGCTACACCTTC. Its translation: CAWWGQGGAYGYTF.